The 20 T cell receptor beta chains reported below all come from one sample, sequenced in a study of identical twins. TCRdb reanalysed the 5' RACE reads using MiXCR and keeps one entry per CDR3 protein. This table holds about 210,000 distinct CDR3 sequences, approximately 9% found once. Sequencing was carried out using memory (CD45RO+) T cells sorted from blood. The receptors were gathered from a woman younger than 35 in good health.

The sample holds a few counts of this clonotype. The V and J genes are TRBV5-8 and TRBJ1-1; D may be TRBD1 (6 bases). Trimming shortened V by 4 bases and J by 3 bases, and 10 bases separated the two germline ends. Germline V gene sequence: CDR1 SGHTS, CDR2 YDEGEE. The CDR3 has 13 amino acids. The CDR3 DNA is TGTGCCAGCAGCCGAAACAGGGACACTGAAGCTTTCTTT. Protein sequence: CASSRNRDTEAFF.

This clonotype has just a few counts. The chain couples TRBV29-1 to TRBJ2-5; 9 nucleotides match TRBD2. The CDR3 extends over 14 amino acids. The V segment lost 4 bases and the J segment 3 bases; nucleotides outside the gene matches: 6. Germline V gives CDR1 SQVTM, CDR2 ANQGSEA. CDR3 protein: CSVVDSGGKETQYF. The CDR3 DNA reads TGCAGCGTTGTTGATAGCGGGGGAAAAGAGACCCAGTACTTC.

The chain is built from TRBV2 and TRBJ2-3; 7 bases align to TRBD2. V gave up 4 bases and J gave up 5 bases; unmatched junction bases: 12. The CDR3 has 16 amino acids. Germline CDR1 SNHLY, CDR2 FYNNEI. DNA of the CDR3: TGTGCCAGCAGTGTTGATGGCGGGAGACGAGGAGATACGCAGTATTTT. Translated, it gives CASSVDGGRRGDTQYF.

The CDR3 DNA reads TGTGCCAGCAGCCTCCGACTAGCGAGTTACAATGAGCAGTTCTTC. Translating gives CASSLRLASYNEQFF. This sequence joins TRBV7-8 and TRBJ2-1; 8 bases agree with TRBD2. The CDR3 covers 15 residues. Germline lookup yields CDR1 SGHVS and CDR2 FQNEAQ. The J segment lost 4 bases and the V segment lost 5 bases, leaving 7 bases of the junction unmatched.

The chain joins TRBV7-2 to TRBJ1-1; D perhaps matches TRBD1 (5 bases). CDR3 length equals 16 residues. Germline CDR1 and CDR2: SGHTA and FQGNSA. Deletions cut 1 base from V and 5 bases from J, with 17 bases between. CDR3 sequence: CASSLGGTYPGTEAFF. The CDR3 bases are TGTGCCAGCAGCTTAGGGGGGACCTACCCCGGGACTGAAGCTTTCTTT.

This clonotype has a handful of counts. The CDR3 reads CASSHKGGELFF. CDR3 nucleotides: TGTGCCAGCAGCCATAAAGGCGGGGAGCTGTTTTTT. The chain employs TRBV11-3 and TRBJ2-2; D call uncertain. The ends were cut back, 5 bases at V and 7 bases at J, with 8 bases in the middle. Per the germline V gene, CDR1 is SGHNT and CDR2 is YENEEA. The length of the CDR3 is 12 residues.

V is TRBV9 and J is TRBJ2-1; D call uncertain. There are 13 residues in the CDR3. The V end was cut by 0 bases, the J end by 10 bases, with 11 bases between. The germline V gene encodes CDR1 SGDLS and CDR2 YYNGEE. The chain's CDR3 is CASSVDGVREQFF. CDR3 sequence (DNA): TGTGCCAGCAGCGTAGATGGAGTGAGGGAGCAGTTCTTC.

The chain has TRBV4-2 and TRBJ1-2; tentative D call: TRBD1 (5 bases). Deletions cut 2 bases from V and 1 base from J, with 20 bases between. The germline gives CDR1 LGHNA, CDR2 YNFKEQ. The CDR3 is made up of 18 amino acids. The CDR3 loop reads CASSQQRRGPSNNYGYTF. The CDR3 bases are TGTGCCAGCAGCCAACAGCGGAGGGGCCCTTCGAATAACTATGGCTACACCTTC.

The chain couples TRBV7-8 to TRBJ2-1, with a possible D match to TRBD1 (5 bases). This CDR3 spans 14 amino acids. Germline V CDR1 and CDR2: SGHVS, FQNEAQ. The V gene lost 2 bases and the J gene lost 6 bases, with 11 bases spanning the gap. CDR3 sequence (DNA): TGTGCCAGCAGCTTACAGAGGCAGGGCAATGAGCAGTTCTTC. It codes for CASSLQRQGNEQFF.

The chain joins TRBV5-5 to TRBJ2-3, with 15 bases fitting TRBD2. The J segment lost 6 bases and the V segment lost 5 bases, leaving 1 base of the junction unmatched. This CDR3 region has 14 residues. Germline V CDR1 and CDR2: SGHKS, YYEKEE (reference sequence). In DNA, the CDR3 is TGTGCCAGCAGAGGGACTAGCGGGGGGGATACGCAGTATTTT. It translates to CASRGTSGGDTQYF.

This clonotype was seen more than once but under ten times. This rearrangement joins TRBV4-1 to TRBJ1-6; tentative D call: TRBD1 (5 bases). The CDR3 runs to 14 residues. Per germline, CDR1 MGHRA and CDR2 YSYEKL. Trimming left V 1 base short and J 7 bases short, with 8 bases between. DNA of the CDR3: TGCGCCAGCAGCCAAGGACAGCAGAATTCACCCCTCCACTTT. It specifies CASSQGQQNSPLHF.

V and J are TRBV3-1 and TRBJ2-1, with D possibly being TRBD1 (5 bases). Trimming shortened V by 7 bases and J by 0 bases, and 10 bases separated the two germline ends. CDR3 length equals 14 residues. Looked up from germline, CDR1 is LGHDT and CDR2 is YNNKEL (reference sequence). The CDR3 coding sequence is TGTGCCAGCAAAGTAAGGGGCTCCTACAATGAGCAGTTCTTC. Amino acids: CASKVRGSYNEQFF.

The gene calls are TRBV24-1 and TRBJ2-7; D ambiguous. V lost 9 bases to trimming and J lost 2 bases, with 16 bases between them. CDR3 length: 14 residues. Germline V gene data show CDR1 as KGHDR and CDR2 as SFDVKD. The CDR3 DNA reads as TGTGCCACCGGGCCTGACTTAGCCCCCTACGAGCAGTACTTC. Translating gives CATGPDLAPYEQYF.

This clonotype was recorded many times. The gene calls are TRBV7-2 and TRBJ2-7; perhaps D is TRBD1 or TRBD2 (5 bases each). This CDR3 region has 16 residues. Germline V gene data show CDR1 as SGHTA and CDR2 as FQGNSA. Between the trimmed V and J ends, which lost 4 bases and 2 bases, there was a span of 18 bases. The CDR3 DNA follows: TGTGCCAGCAGCTCTCGTCCGAGGGGATCGACCTACGAGCAGTACTTC. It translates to CASSSRPRGSTYEQYF.

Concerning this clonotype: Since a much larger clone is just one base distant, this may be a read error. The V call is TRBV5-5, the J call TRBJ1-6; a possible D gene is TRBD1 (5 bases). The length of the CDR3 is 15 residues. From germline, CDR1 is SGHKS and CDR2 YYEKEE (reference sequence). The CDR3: CASGFDSQRNSPLHF. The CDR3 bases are TGTGCCAGCGGCTTCGACAGCCAACGGAATTCACCCCTCCACTTT.

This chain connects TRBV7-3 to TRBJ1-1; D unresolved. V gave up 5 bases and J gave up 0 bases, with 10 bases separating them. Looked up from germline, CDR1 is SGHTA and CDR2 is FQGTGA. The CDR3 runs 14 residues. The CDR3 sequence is CASSPIPLNTEAFF. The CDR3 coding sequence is TGTGCCAGCAGCCCTATCCCCCTGAACACTGAAGCTTTCTTT.

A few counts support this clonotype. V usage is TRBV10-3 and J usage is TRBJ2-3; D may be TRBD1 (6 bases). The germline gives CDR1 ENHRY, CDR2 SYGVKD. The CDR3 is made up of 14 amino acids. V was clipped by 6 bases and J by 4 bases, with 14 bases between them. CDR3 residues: CAIRGKGGSDTQYF. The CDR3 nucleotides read TGTGCCATCAGGGGGAAAGGGGGATCAGATACGCAGTATTTT.

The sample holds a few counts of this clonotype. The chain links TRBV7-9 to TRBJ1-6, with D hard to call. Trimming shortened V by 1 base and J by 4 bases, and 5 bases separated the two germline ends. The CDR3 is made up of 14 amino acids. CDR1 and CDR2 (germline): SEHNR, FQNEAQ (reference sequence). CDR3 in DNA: TGTGCCAGCAGCTTAGGGGCATATAATTCACCCCTCCACTTT. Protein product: CASSLGAYNSPLHF.

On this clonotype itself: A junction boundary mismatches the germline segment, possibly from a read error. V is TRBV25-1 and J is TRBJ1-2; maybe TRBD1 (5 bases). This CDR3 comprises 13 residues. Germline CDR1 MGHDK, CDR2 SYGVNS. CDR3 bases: TGTGCCAGTACCCATGGGACGGGATATGGTTACACCTTC. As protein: CASTHGTGYGYTF.

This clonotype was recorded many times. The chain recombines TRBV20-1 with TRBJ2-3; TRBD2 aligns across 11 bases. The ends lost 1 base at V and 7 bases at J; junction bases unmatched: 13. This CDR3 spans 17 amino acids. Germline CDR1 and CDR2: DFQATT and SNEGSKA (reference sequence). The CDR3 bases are TGCAGTGCTAGAGTTCTAGCGGGGGGCCCCCCGCCACATACGCAGTATTTT. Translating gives CSARVLAGGPPPHTQYF.